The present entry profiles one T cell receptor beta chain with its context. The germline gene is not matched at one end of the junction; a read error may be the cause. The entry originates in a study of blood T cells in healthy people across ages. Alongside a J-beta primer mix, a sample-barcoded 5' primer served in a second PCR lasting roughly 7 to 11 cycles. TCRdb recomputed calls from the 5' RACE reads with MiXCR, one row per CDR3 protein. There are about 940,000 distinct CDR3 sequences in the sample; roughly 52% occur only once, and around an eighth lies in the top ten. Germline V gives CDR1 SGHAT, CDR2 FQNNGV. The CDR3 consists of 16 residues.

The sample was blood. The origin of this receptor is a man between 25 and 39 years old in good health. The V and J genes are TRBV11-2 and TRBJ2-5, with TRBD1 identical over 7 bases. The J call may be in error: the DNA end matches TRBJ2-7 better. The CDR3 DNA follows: TGTGCCAACAGCTACGGTGTAGGGGGCCTCTCCTACGAGCAGTACTTC. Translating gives CANSYGVGGLSYEQYF.